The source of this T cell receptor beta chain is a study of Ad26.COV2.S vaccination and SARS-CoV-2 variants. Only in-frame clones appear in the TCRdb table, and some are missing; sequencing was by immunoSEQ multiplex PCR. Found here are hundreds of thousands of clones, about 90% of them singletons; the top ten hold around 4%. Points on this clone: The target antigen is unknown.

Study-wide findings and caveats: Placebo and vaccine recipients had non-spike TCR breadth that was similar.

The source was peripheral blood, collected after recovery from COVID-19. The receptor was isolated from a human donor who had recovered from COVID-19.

DNA for the CDR3: TGTGCCAGCAGACCCGGGGCTGGAAACACCATATATTTT. As protein: CASRPGAGNTIYF. This chain joins TRBV6-5 and TRBJ1-3; no reliable D call. The CDR3 length is 13 residues. CDR1 is MNHEY and CDR2 is SVGAGI in the germline V gene. The ends were cut back, 6 bases at V and 2 bases at J, with 8 bases in the middle.